A single sample gave rise to the 20 T cell receptor beta chains below, sequenced in a study of blood T cell repertoires in COVID-19. Profiling relied on immunoSEQ multiplex PCR, and the TCRdb table lists in-frame clones only, not all of them. The sample records 150,000 to 200,000 clones, roughly 87% being singletons. Source material: PBMCs or T cells enriched from blood (not recorded which). These receptors were obtained from a human donor with acute COVID-19. The donor label of this sample is uncertain.

The DNA for the CDR3 is TGTGCCTGGATAGAGGGTCGAGAGACCGGGGAGCTGTTTTTT. This sequence encodes CAWIEGRETGELFF. The rearrangement links TRBV30 to TRBJ2-2, with TRBD2 as a possible D gene (5 bases). This CDR3 contains 14 residues. CDR1 GTSNPN and CDR2 SVGIG come from the germline V gene (reference sequence). V dropped 4 bases and J dropped 5 bases, with 14 bases sitting between them.

The chain uses TRBV27 and TRBJ1-2, with 8 positions matching TRBD1. The V gene end was trimmed by 4 bases and the J gene end by 4 bases; junction bases not matched to a gene: 2. Looked up from germline, CDR1 is MNHEY and CDR2 is SMNVEV (reference sequence). CDR3 length equals 13 residues. CDR3 region: CASSYRGTYGYTF. DNA for the CDR3: TGTGCCAGCAGTTACAGGGGGACCTATGGCTACACCTTC.

The chain employs TRBV5-4 and TRBJ2-3; 10 nucleotides match TRBD2. Unmatched junction bases numbered 3, after V lost 0 bases and J lost 8 bases. Germline values: CDR1 SGHNT, CDR2 YYREEE (reference sequence). This CDR3 has 14 amino acids. DNA of the CDR3: TGTGCCAGCAGCTTGGGAAGCGGGGGGGCTACGCAGTATTTT. Translating it yields CASSLGSGGATQYF.

For the CDR3, the DNA is TGTGCCAGCAGGGTGGACAGGGGACAAGAACAGCCCCAGCATTTT. Translating it yields CASRVDRGQEQPQHF. The rearrangement links TRBV21-1 to TRBJ1-5; the table's D call, TRBD1, has no DNA check behind it. TRBV21-1 is a pseudogene. This CDR3 is built from 15 residues.

The chain links TRBV19 to TRBJ1-5; D not resolved. The germline gives CDR1 LNHDA, CDR2 SQIVND (reference sequence). This CDR3 is built from 14 residues. Trimming pared 10 bases from V and 2 bases from J, leaving 15 bases between. This CDR3 reads CATVREGRNQPQHF. The DNA for the CDR3 is TGTGCCACTGTACGGGAGGGCCGCAATCAGCCCCAGCATTTT. Based on the CDR3 plus reference TRBV19 and TRBJ1-5, the full variable domain is DGGITQSPKYLFRKEGQNVTLSCEQNLNHDAMYWYRQDPGQGLRLIYYSQIVNDFQKGDIAEGYSVSREKKESFPLTVTSAQKNPTAFYLCATVREGRNQPQHFGDGTRLSIL.

The CDR3 region has the DNA TGTGCCATCAGTGAGTCCCCAGGCAGGGGGTATTACGCTGAAGCTTTCTTT. The encoded protein is CAISESPGRGYYAEAFF. The V call is TRBV10-3, the J call TRBJ1-1; 7 nucleotides line up with TRBD1. Per the germline V gene, CDR1 is ENHRY and CDR2 is SYGVKD. The CDR3 totals 17 residues. V was clipped by 0 bases and J by 6 bases; unmatched bases: 13.

The rearrangement uses TRBV19 and TRBJ1-5; 7 bases are shared with TRBD1. The CDR3 is 14 residues long. The ends lost 5 bases at V and 4 bases at J; junction bases unmatched: 5. Germline V gene sequence: CDR1 LNHDA, CDR2 SQIVND (reference sequence). CDR3 nucleotides: TGTGCCAGTAGTTGGCCAGGGGGGAATCAGCCCCAGCATTTT. Protein: CASSWPGGNQPQHF.

The chain couples TRBV7-8 to TRBJ1-5; 10 positions match TRBD1. CDR1 and CDR2 (germline): SGHVS, FQNEAQ. J gave up 6 bases and V 5 bases, and 4 bases lay outside the gene matches. This CDR3 has 14 amino acids. In DNA, the CDR3 is TGTGCCAGCAGCCCAGGGACAGGGGTTCAGCCCCAGCATTTT. Residues: CASSPGTGVQPQHF.

The chain combines TRBV20-1 with TRBJ2-3, with 9 nucleotides matching TRBD2. In germline, CDR1 is DFQATT, CDR2 SNEGSKA (reference sequence). The CDR3 runs 17 residues. The ends lost 3 bases at V and 4 bases at J; junction bases unmatched: 14. The CDR3 here is CSASWPSAVAGADTQYF. The CDR3 region has the DNA TGCAGTGCTAGTTGGCCCTCGGCGGTAGCGGGGGCAGATACGCAGTATTTT.

The V and J genes are TRBV30 and TRBJ1-1; 8 bases line up with TRBD1. The V and J ends lost 3 bases and 3 bases, in that order; junction bases with no gene match: 21. From germline, CDR1 is GTSNPN and CDR2 SVGIG (reference sequence). The CDR3 covers 19 residues. DNA of the CDR3: TGTGCCTGGAGGGGAGGTACCGGGACAGGTCTTTCCACGGACACTGAAGCTTTCTTT. Translation gives CAWRGGTGTGLSTDTEAFF.

The CDR3, as DNA: TGTGCCAGCTCCTTACTCCCGGGACAACGGAACGATGAGCAGTTCTTC. This sequence encodes CASSLLPGQRNDEQFF. The V and J genes are TRBV18 and TRBJ2-1; weak D call: TRBD1 (6 bases). This CDR3 is 16 amino acids long. Germline V CDR1 and CDR2: KGHSH, LQKENI. V was trimmed by 6 bases and J by 8 bases, leaving 23 bases between them.

The rearrangement joins TRBV7-9 to TRBJ1-2, with 8 bases that match TRBD1. V shed 1 base, J shed 6 bases, and the junction held 7 bases outside the gene matches. The CDR3 length is 15 residues. The germline V gene has CDR1 SEHNR and CDR2 FQNEAQ (reference sequence). The CDR3 sequence: CASSLGTGTMDGYTF. CDR3 DNA: TGTGCCAGCAGCTTAGGGACAGGGACGATGGATGGCTACACCTTC.

The chain carries TRBV5-1 and TRBJ1-1; no clear D. Trimming took off 5 bases at V and 4 bases at J, with 6 bases between the two ends. The CDR3 totals 11 residues. In germline, CDR1 is SGHRS, CDR2 YFSETQ. The CDR3 sequence: CASRSGTEAFF. The CDR3 bases are TGCGCCAGCAGGTCGGGCACTGAAGCTTTCTTT.

The chain couples TRBV2 to TRBJ2-5; 9 nucleotides align to TRBD2. V lost 4 bases and J lost 3; bases outside the gene matches: 9. The CDR3 consists of 16 residues. Germline lookup yields CDR1 SNHLY and CDR2 FYNNEI. CDR3 coding DNA: TGTGCCAGCAGTGGAGTGGCGGGGGGGTCCGAAGAGACCCAGTACTTC. Protein sequence: CASSGVAGGSEETQYF. The whole variable domain, filled in from reference TRBV2 and TRBJ2-5, reads EPEVTQTPSHQVTQMGQEVILRCVPISNHLYFYWYRQILGQKVEFLVSFYNNEISEKSEIFDDQFSVERPDGSNFTLKIRSTKLEDSAMYFCASSGVAGGSEETQYFGPGTRLLVL.

V is TRBV2 and J is TRBJ1-2; 10 bases align to TRBD1. With 7 bases clipped from V and 8 bases from J, the junction kept 4 bases outside the gene matches. This CDR3 region has 12 residues. Germline CDR1 SNHLY, CDR2 FYNNEI. The CDR3 is CASKGQGDGYTF. CDR3 bases: TGTGCCAGCAAAGGACAGGGGGACGGCTACACCTTC.

The V and J genes are TRBV3-1 (or the pseudogene TRBV3-2) and TRBJ2-2; tentatively, D is TRBD2 (6 bases). Trimming cost V 5 bases and J 0 bases, with 28 bases left between them. The CDR3 contains 21 residues. The germline gives CDR1 LGHDT, CDR2 YNNKEL (reference sequence). The CDR3 region is CASSSQGWGVSRSTNTGELFF. CDR3 coding DNA: TGTGCCAGCAGCTCGCAAGGATGGGGGGTGAGCCGAAGTACGAACACCGGGGAGCTGTTTTTT.

V is TRBV7-9 and J is TRBJ1-1; possibly TRBD1 for D (5 bases). Looked up from germline, CDR1 is SEHNR and CDR2 is FQNEAQ (reference sequence). Deletions cut 1 base from V and 2 bases from J, with 14 bases between. There are 16 residues in the CDR3. CDR3 in amino acids: CASSLGRGVQNTEAFF. The CDR3 coding sequence is TGTGCCAGCAGCTTAGGGCGGGGGGTACAAAACACTGAAGCTTTCTTT.

This clone was seen a single time. The rearrangement joins TRBV5-4 to TRBJ2-5; 9 positions agree with TRBD1. The V gene's germline CDR1 is SGHNT and CDR2 YYREEE (reference sequence). With 0 bases clipped from V and 4 bases from J, the junction kept 4 bases outside the gene matches. This CDR3 spans 15 amino acids. CDR3 residues: CASSLDRGRGETQYF. CDR3 DNA sequence: TGTGCCAGCAGCTTGGACAGGGGGCGGGGAGAGACCCAGTACTTC.

This clone was seen once. V and J are TRBV7-2 and TRBJ2-7; TRBD1 aligns across 9 bases. V lost 0 bases to trimming and J lost 3 bases; unmatched junction nucleotides: 12. There are 18 residues in the CDR3. From germline, CDR1 is SGHTA and CDR2 FQGNSA. The CDR3 sequence is CASSLAAPGQGTLYEQYF. CDR3 nucleotides: TGTGCCAGCAGCTTAGCCGCTCCGGGACAGGGAACCCTCTACGAGCAGTACTTC.

V is TRBV14 and J is TRBJ2-3; maybe TRBD2 (6 bases). This CDR3 is 19 amino acids long. Germline V CDR1 and CDR2: SGHDN, FVKESK. V shed 0 bases and J shed 6 bases, with 25 bases lying between them. CDR3 protein: CASSQDKRGAGYWTDTQYF. The CDR3 coding sequence is TGTGCCAGCAGCCAAGATAAGAGGGGAGCGGGTTATTGGACTGATACGCAGTATTTT.